The clone carrying this TCR beta chain appeared a few times. Its antigen is still unknown. The entry originates in a study of somatic mutations in cytotoxic T cells in rheumatoid arthritis. General study findings and limits: In about an eighth of the 65 patients, the largest CD8+ clone exceeded 20% of CD8+ cells.

The ends were cut back, 6 bases at V and 9 bases at J, with 17 bases in the middle. Germline V gene data show CDR1 as MNHEY and CDR2 as SMNVEV (reference sequence). The CDR3 loop spans 13 amino acids. As originally analysed: Rarely, patient CD8+ clones larger than 1% corresponded to published virus-specific TCRB sequences. Clones were sequenced by immunoSEQ multiplex PCR, and TCRdb holds only the in-frame ones, with some missing. Clonal size and the V and J genes are those of that table, whereas D and trimming came from the DNA. Of roughly 16,000 clones in the sample, roughly 80% are singletons; the top ten hold 12%.

V gene TRBV27 combines with J gene TRBJ1-1; D is ambiguous. The sequenced sample consisted of CD8+ T cells sorted from blood. This clonotype was sampled from an adult with rheumatoid arthritis. This CDR3 is CASSWGGGPQAFF. The DNA of the CDR3 is TGTGCCAGCAGCTGGGGTGGAGGACCCCAAGCTTTCTTT.